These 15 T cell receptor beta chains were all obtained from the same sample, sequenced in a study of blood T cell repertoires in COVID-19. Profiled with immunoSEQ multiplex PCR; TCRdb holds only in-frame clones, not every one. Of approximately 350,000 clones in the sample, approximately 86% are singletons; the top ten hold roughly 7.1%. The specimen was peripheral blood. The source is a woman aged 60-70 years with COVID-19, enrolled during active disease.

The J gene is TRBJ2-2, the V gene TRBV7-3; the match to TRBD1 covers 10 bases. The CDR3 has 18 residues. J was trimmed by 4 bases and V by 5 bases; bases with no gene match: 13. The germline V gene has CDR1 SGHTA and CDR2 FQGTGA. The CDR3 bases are TGTGCCAGCAGCCCACCGGGACAGGGGACACGCTTCACCGGGGAGCTGTTTTTT. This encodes CASSPPGQGTRFTGELFF.

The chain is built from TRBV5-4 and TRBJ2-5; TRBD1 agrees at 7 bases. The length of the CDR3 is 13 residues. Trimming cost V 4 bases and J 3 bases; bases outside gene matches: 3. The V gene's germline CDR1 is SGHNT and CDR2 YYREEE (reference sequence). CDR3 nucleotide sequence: TGTGCCAGCAGCACAGACAGGGAAGAGACCCAGTACTTC. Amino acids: CASSTDREETQYF.

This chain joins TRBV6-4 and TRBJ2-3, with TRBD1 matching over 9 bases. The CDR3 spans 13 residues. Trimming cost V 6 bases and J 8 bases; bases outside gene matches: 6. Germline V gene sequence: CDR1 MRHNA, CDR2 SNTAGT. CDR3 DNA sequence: TGTGCCAGCAGCCGGGACAGGGAGGGTACGCAGTATTTT. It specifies CASSRDREGTQYF.

CDR3 sequence (DNA): TGTGCCAGCAGGGGGACAGGGGAAAACTATGGCTACACCTTC. Encoded protein: CASRGTGENYGYTF. The rearrangement joins TRBV6-5 to TRBJ1-2; 10 nucleotides match TRBD1. CDR1 MNHEY and CDR2 SVGAGI come from the germline V gene. The CDR3 length is 14 residues. The junction had 3 bases not matched to a gene; V was cut back by 6 bases and J by 2 bases.

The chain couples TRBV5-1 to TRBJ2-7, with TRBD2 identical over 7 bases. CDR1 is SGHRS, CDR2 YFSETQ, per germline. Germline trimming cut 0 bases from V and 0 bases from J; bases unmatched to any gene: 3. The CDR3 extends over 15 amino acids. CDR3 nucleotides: TGCGCCAGCAGCTTGGGAGGGACTATCTCCTACGAGCAGTACTTC. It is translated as CASSLGGTISYEQYF.

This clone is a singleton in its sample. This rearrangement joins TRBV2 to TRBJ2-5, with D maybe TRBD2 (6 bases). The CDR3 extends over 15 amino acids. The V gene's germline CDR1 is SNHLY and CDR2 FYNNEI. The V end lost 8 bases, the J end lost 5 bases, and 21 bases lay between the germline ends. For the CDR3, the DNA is TGTGCCAGCGTCCGGCCGGGACGGCTAGCGGAGACCCAGTACTTC. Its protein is CASVRPGRLAETQYF.

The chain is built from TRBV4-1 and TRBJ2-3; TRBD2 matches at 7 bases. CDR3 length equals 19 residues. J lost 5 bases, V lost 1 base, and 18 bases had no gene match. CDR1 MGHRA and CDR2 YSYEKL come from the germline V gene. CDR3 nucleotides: TGCGCCAGCAGCCAAGGTCTTCGGACTACGTCCCAGCGGGGAGATACGCAGTATTTT. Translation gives CASSQGLRTTSQRGDTQYF.

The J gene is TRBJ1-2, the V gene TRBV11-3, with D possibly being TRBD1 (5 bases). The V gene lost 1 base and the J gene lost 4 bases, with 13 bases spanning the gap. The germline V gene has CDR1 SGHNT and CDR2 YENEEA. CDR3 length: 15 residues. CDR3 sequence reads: CASSLGGEGLYGYTF. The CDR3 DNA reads TGTGCCAGCAGCTTAGGGGGGGAAGGGCTCTATGGCTACACCTTC. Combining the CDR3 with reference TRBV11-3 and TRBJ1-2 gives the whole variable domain EAGVVQSPRYKIIEKKQPVAFWCNPISGHNTLYWYLQNLGQGPELLIRYENEEAVDDSQLPKDRFSAERLKGVDSTLKIQPAELGDSAVYLCASSLGGEGLYGYTFGSGTRLTVV.

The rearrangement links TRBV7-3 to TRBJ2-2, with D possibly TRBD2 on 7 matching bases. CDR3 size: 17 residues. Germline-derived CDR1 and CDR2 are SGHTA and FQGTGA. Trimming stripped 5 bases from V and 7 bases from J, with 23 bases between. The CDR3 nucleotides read TGTGCCAGCAGCCCGACCCCGGGGGCCTCGGGGGGCGGGGAGCTGTTTTTT. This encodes CASSPTPGASGGGELFF.

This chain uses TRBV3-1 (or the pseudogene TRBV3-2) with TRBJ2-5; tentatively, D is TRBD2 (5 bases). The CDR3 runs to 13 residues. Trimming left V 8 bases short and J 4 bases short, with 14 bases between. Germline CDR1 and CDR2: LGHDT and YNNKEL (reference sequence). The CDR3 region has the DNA TGTGCCAGCCGCCGGAGGAATGGAGAGACCCAGTACTTC. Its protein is CASRRRNGETQYF.

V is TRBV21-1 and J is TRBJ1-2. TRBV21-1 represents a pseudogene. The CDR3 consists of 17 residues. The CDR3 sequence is CASSQRGEGRGNYGYTF. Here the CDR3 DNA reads TGTGCCAGCAGCCAAAGAGGGGAGGGACGGGGCAACTATGGCTACACCTTC.

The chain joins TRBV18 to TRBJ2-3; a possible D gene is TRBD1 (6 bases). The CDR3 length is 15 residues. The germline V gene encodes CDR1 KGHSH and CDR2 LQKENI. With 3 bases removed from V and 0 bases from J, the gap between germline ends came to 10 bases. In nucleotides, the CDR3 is TGTGCCAGCTCACCGGGACACGGTAGCACAGATACGCAGTATTTT. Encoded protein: CASSPGHGSTDTQYF.

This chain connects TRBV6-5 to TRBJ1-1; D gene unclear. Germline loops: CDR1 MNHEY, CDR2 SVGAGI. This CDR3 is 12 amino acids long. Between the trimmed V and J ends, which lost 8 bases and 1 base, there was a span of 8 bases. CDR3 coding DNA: TGTGCCAGCCTGGGAGAGAACACTGAAGCTTTCTTT. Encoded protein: CASLGENTEAFF.

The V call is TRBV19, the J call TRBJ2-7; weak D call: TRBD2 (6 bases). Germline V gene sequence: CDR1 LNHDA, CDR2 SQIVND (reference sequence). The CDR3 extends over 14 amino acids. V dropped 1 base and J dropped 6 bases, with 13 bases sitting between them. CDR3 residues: CASSIGGGLLEQYF. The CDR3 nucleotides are TGTGCCAGTAGTATAGGGGGAGGACTGCTCGAGCAGTACTTC.

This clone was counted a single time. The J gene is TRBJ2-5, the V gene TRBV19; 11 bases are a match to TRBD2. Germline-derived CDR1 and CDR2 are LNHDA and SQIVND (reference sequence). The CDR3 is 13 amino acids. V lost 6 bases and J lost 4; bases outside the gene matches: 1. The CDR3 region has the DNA TGTGCCAGTAGGGGGACTAGCGGAGAGACCCAGTACTTC. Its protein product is CASRGTSGETQYF.